What follows are 21 T cell receptor beta chains derived from one specimen sequenced in a study of CD8+ T cells in alopecia areata. Sequencing templates came from extracted RNA that was reverse transcribed into cDNA. Clones were read by immunoSEQ multiplex PCR, and TCRdb kept only the in-frame ones, dropping some. There are around 100,000 clones in the sample; around 38% occur only once, and 1% to 1.5% lies in the top ten. Sequenced input: CD4+ T cells sorted from blood. The receptors were gathered from a human donor with alopecia areata.

This clone was observed a few times. V is TRBV19 and J is TRBJ2-1; TRBD2 aligns across 10 bases. V was clipped by 4 bases and J by 4 bases; unmatched bases: 1. The CDR3 sequence is 14 residues long. Germline V lookup: CDR1 LNHDA, CDR2 SQIVND (reference sequence). The DNA for the CDR3 is TGTGCCAGTAGTACTAGCGGGAGTTACAATGAGCAGTTCTTC. Translated, it gives CASSTSGSYNEQFF.

The rearrangement links TRBV28 to TRBJ2-7, with 14 bases identical to TRBD2. The CDR3 has 15 residues. The germline V gene encodes CDR1 MDHEN and CDR2 SYDVKM. The J segment lost 5 bases and the V segment lost 5 bases, leaving 5 bases of the junction unmatched. The DNA for the CDR3 is TGTGCCAGCAGTGTGAGGACTAGCGGGAGGAACGAGCAGTACTTC. Encoded protein: CASSVRTSGRNEQYF.

The chain recombines TRBV29-1 with TRBJ2-2; tentatively, D is TRBD1 (6 bases). CDR3 size: 13 residues. Trimming shortened V by 4 bases and J by 8 bases, and 14 bases separated the two germline ends. Germline V gene lookup returns CDR1 SQVTM and CDR2 ANQGSEA. As DNA, the CDR3 is TGCAGCGTTGCGGACAGTGGCTCTGGGGAGCTGTTTTTT. It is translated as CSVADSGSGELFF.

This clone was detected only a few times. The V gene is TRBV7-2, the J gene TRBJ1-5; 8 bases agree with TRBD1. In germline, CDR1 is SGHTA, CDR2 FQGNSA. The CDR3 spans 15 residues. V lost 7 bases to trimming and J lost 3 bases; unmatched junction nucleotides: 8. The CDR3 loop is CASTPQGGFNQPQHF. CDR3 bases: TGTGCCAGCACCCCACAGGGGGGGTTCAATCAGCCCCAGCATTTT.

Only a few counts were recorded for this clone. This rearrangement joins TRBV4-1 to TRBJ2-1; D unclear. Per germline, CDR1 MGHRA and CDR2 YSYEKL. The V end lost 4 bases, the J end lost 2 bases, and 12 bases lay between the germline ends. The CDR3 contains 15 residues. CDR3 DNA sequence: TGCGCCAGCAGCCTCCAAGCGCTAACCTACAATGAGCAGTTCTTC. This translates into CASSLQALTYNEQFF.

This clone turned up a few times. The chain employs TRBV10-3 and TRBJ2-5; D not certain. Trimming removed 6 bases at V and 3 bases at J, with 5 bases between. Per the germline V gene, CDR1 is ENHRY and CDR2 is SYGVKD. The CDR3 has 11 amino acids. CDR3: CAISNKETQYF. The CDR3 DNA sequence: TGTGCCATCAGCAACAAAGAGACCCAGTACTTC.

A word on this clone: A read error may account for a junction end that differs from germline. This chain connects TRBV6-5 to TRBJ2-7, with 9 positions matching TRBD1. CDR1 and CDR2 from the germline V gene are MNHEY and SVGAGI. The CDR3 sequence is 15 residues long. CDR3 sequence (DNA): TGTGTCAGCAGTTACGGAGGGACAGGGACCTACGAGCAGTACTTC. It codes for CVSSYGGTGTYEQYF.

The sample holds one count of this clone. The rearrangement links TRBV27 to TRBJ2-5, with a possible D match to TRBD1 (5 bases). The CDR3 consists of 15 residues. Deletions cut 1 base from V and 5 bases from J, with 14 bases between. Germline values: CDR1 MNHEY, CDR2 SMNVEV (reference sequence). The CDR3 reads CASSLFAGLRETQYF. The DNA of the CDR3 is TGTGCCAGCAGTTTATTTGCAGGGCTGAGGGAGACCCAGTACTTC.

This clone was recorded a few times. In nucleotides, the CDR3 is TGTGCCAGCAGCACGAGGACAGGGCCTCTGCCCTACGAGCAGTACTTC. Its translation is CASSTRTGPLPYEQYF. The rearrangement joins TRBV7-6 to TRBJ2-7; 8 bases match TRBD1. Trimming took 5 bases from V and 2 from J; bases not matched to a gene: 11. CDR1 SGHVS and CDR2 FNYEAQ come from the germline V gene. The CDR3 is 16 residues long.

This clone appeared a few times. The chain recombines TRBV9 with TRBJ1-6; no definite D call. V was trimmed by 2 bases and J by 5 bases, leaving 11 bases between them. CDR3 length: 15 residues. Germline lookup yields CDR1 SGDLS and CDR2 YYNGEE. The CDR3 DNA follows: TGTGCCAGCAGCGTCCCCGGGGAAGATAATTCACCCCTCCACTTT. Its protein product is CASSVPGEDNSPLHF.

The rearrangement uses TRBV29-1 and TRBJ2-3, with 10 bases matching TRBD1. CDR3 size: 15 residues. The V gene end was trimmed by 5 bases and the J gene end by 2 bases; junction bases not matched to a gene: 7. Germline loops: CDR1 SQVTM, CDR2 ANQGSEA. The chain's CDR3 is CSVRGQGTSTDTQYF. CDR3 in DNA: TGCAGCGTTCGGGGACAGGGGACTTCCACAGATACGCAGTATTTT.

The gene calls are TRBV23-1 and TRBJ1-2; D is possibly TRBD1 (5 bases). TRBV23-1 has ORF status, its function being uncertain. This CDR3 has 18 residues. Trimming removed 0 bases at V and 8 bases at J, with 25 bases between. The CDR3: CASSQSIGRARDDWGYTF. In DNA, the CDR3 is TGCGCCAGCAGTCAATCAATCGGGAGGGCCCGGGACGACTGGGGCTACACCTTC.

This clone was picked up one time. The V call is TRBV27, the J call TRBJ1-2; 7 nucleotides align to TRBD1. Germline V gene sequence: CDR1 MNHEY, CDR2 SMNVEV (reference sequence). The CDR3 spans 13 residues. The junction had 8 bases not matched to a gene; V was cut back by 6 bases and J by 7 bases. The CDR3 reads CASSTRGITGYTF. The CDR3 DNA reads as TGTGCCAGCAGCACCAGGGGGATAACTGGCTACACCTTC.

V is TRBV29-1 and J is TRBJ1-1; TRBD1 aligns across 7 bases. The CDR3 contains 13 residues. V lost 5 bases and J lost 2; bases outside the gene matches: 5. Germline assignment: CDR1 SQVTM and CDR2 ANQGSEA. CDR3 in amino acids: CSVTGTVNTEAFF. CDR3 sequence (DNA): TGCAGCGTTACCGGGACAGTTAACACTGAAGCTTTCTTT.

This clone was picked up a small number of times. This chain links TRBV29-1 with TRBJ2-1, with 14 bases lining up with TRBD2. Germline CDR1 reads SQVTM; CDR2 reads ANQGSEA. Trimming removed 5 bases from V and 4 bases from J; junction bases left unmatched: 19. This CDR3 region has 20 residues. The CDR3 loop is CSVKRLAGGLPPTIYNEQFF. CDR3 DNA: TGCAGCGTTAAGAGACTAGCGGGGGGGCTTCCCCCAACCATATACAATGAGCAGTTCTTC.

The rearrangement uses TRBV23-1 and TRBJ2-3; no clear D. TRBV23-1 is an ORF, with its function uncertain. Trimming pared 0 bases from V and 3 bases from J, leaving 16 bases between. There are 17 residues in the CDR3. The CDR3 protein is CASSQSRGPPQTDTQYF. The DNA of the CDR3 is TGCGCCAGCAGTCAATCTCGCGGACCTCCCCAGACAGATACGCAGTATTTT.

J is TRBJ2-2 and V is TRBV5-1; no reliable D call. The CDR3 runs 16 residues. Trimming pared 7 bases from V and 1 base from J, leaving 17 bases between. Germline V lookup: CDR1 SGHRS, CDR2 YFSETQ. The CDR3 loop is CASRNSRSGNTGELFF. The CDR3 DNA sequence: TGCGCCAGCCGAAATAGCCGGTCGGGGAACACCGGGGAGCTGTTTTTT.

This chain's CDR3 is CASSYATSAYNEQFF. The CDR3 nucleotides are TGTGCCAGCAGTTACGCGACTAGCGCCTACAATGAGCAGTTCTTC. This chain links TRBV6-5 with TRBJ2-1, with TRBD2 identical over 8 bases. CDR1 and CDR2 from the germline V gene are MNHEY and SVGAGI. The CDR3 is made up of 15 amino acids. Trimming cost V 2 bases and J 2 bases; bases outside gene matches: 2.

V gene TRBV2 combines with J gene TRBJ2-3; D ambiguous. The CDR3 consists of 11 residues. With 5 bases removed from V and 2 bases from J, the gap between germline ends came to 2 bases. Germline CDR1 is SNHLY and CDR2 is FYNNEI. CDR3 residues: CASSNTDTQYF. The CDR3 coding sequence is TGTGCCAGCAGTAACACAGATACGCAGTATTTT.

The V gene is TRBV30, the J gene TRBJ2-5; no firm D call. The J call could be wrong; TRBJ2-7 is a better fit for the DNA end. The CDR3 spans 12 residues. The germline V gene has CDR1 GTSNPN and CDR2 SVGIG (reference sequence). As DNA, the CDR3 is TGTGCCTGGAGAAAAACCTCCTACGAGCAGTACTTC. Translating gives CAWRKTSYEQYF.

The chain recombines TRBV4-1 with TRBJ2-7, with D perhaps TRBD2 (5 bases). The CDR3 length is 15 residues. The V gene lost 4 bases and the J gene lost 1 base, with 14 bases spanning the gap. In germline, CDR1 is MGHRA, CDR2 YSYEKL. The CDR3 is CASSPSGVSSYEQYF. In DNA, the CDR3 is TGCGCCAGCAGCCCCTCCGGGGTTTCGTCCTACGAGCAGTACTTC.